This T cell receptor beta chain emerged from a study of control samples from healthy donors and cancer patients. Some clones are missing from TCRdb's copy, which holds only in-frame ones; the method was immunoSEQ multiplex PCR. The sample lists 230,000 or so clones, over 90% occurring once. The sequenced sample consisted of blood. The receptor was derived from a man aged 45 to 65 in good health.

The CDR3 DNA is TGTGCCAGCAGTCAGGGGTGGCAGGGGCTCACAGATACGCAGTATTTT. It specifies CASSQGWQGLTDTQYF. The gene calls are TRBV9 and TRBJ2-3, with D perhaps TRBD1 (6 bases). Trimming cost V 5 bases and J 2 bases, with 18 bases left between them. Germline values: CDR1 SGDLS, CDR2 YYNGEE. The CDR3 contains 16 residues. The whole variable domain, filled in from reference TRBV9 and TRBJ2-3, reads DSGVTQTPKHLITATGQRVTLRCSPRSGDLSVYWYQQSLDQGLQFLIQYYNGEERAKGNILERFSAQQFPDLHSELNLSSLELGDSALYFCASSQGWQGLTDTQYFGPGTRLTVL.